This TCR beta chain was captured by sequencing in a study of T cell repertoires in cytomegalovirus infection. Study at large: Carrying CMV and the relevant HLA type showed in public TCR beta signatures.

TCRdb re-called the reads through MiXCR, storing one row per CDR3 protein. This table has some 940,000 distinct CDR3 sequences, 31% appearing once. This CDR3 is built from 15 residues. Germline V lookup: CDR1 LNHDA, CDR2 SQIVND (reference sequence). Trimming at V came to 1 base and at J to 4 bases, leaving 5 bases not matched to a gene. This clonotype has just a few counts. The antigen remains undetermined. Study observations and caveats: Within the response measured ex vivo, HLA-C-restricted CMV-specific TCR beta clonotypes were dominant.

This chain links TRBV19 with TRBJ2-5; 8 bases agree with TRBD1. The clonotype originates from a human donor in good health (CMV status not recorded). Some clones in this sample may be carry-over from other donors' samples. Sequences were derived from cultured CD8+ T cells from PBMCs, sampled from culture after CMV antigen stimulation. The CDR3 coding sequence is TGTGCCAGTAGTATAGTCCGGGACAGGTTAGAGACCCAGTACTTC. Protein sequence: CASSIVRDRLETQYF.